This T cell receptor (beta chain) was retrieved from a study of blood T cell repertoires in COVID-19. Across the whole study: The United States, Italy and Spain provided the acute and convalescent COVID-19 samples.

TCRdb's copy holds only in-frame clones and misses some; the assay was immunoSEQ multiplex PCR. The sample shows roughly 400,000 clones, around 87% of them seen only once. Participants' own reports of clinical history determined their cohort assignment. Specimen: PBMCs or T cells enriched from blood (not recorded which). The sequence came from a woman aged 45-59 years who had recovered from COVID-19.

Here the CDR3 reads CASSYRTVYNEQFF. In DNA, the CDR3 is TGTGCCAGCAGTTACAGGACAGTATACAATGAGCAGTTCTTC. This chain links TRBV6-5 with TRBJ2-1; a weak D match, TRBD1 (6 bases). Germline V gives CDR1 MNHEY, CDR2 SVGAGI. Trimming took off 2 bases at V and 4 bases at J, with 9 bases between the two ends. The CDR3 sequence is 14 residues long.